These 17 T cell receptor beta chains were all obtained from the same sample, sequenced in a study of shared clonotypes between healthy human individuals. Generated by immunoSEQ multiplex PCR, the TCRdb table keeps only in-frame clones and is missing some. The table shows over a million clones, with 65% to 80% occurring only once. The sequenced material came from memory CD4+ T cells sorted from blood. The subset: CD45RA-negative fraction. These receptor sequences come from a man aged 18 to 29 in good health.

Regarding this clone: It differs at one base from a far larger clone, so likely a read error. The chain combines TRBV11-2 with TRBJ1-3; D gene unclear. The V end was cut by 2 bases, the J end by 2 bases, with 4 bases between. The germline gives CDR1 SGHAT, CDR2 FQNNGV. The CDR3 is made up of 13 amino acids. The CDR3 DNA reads TGTGCCAGCAGCTTAAGCACTGGAAACACCATATATTTT. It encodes CASSLSTGNTIYF.

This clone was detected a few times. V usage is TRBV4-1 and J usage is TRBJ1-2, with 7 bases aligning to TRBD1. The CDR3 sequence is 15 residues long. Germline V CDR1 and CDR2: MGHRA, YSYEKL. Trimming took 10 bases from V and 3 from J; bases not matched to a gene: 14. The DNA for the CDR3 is TGCGCCACTACAGGGGTAACAAGTGGATACTATGGCTACACCTTC. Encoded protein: CATTGVTSGYYGYTF.

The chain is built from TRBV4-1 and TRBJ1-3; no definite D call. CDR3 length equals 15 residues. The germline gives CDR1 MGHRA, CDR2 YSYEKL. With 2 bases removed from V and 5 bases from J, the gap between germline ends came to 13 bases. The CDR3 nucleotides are TGCGCCAGCAGCCAAACGTTTATAGACAGAAACACCATATATTTT. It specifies CASSQTFIDRNTIYF.

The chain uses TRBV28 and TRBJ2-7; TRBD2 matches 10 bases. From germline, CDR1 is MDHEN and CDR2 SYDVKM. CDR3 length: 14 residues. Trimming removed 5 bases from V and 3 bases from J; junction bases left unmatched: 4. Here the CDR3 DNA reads TGTGCCAGCAGTCCGAGCGGGGGGGTCTACGAGCAGTACTTC. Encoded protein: CASSPSGGVYEQYF. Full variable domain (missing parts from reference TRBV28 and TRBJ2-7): DVKVTQSSRYLVKRTGEKVFLECVQDMDHENMFWYRQDPGLGLRLIYFSYDVKMKEKGDIPEGYSVSREKKERFSLILESASTNQTSMYLCASSPSGGVYEQYFGPGTRLTVT.

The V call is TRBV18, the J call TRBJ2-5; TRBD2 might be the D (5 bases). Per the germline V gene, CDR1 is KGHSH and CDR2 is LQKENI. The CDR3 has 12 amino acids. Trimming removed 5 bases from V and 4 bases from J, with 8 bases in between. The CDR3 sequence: CASSERGETQYF. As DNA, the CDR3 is TGTGCCAGCTCAGAACGGGGAGAGACCCAGTACTTC.

This chain's CDR3 is CASSPDRTGANVLTF. The CDR3 coding sequence is TGTGCCAGCAGTCCGGACAGAACCGGGGCCAACGTCCTGACTTTC. V and J are TRBV27 and TRBJ2-6, with D possibly matching TRBD1 (6 bases). From germline, CDR1 is MNHEY and CDR2 SMNVEV (reference sequence). The CDR3 runs to 15 residues. Trimming cost V 5 bases and J 4 bases, with 12 bases left between them.

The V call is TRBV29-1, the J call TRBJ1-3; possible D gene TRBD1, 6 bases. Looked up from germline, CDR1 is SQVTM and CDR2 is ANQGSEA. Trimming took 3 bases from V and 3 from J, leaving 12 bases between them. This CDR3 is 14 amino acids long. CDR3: CSVENRENGNTIYF. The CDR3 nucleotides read TGCAGCGTTGAGAACAGGGAGAATGGAAACACCATATATTTT.

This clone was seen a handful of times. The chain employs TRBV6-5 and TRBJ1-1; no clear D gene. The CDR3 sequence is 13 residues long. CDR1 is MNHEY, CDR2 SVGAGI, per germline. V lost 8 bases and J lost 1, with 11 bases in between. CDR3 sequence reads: CASQPKRNTEAFF. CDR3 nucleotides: TGTGCCAGCCAGCCGAAGAGGAACACTGAAGCTTTCTTT.

CDR3 coding DNA: TGTGCCAGCAGCGAACGGGCTAGTGTAGGCCAAGAGACCCAGTACTTC. It is translated as CASSERASVGQETQYF. The chain has TRBV6-1 and TRBJ2-5; the D is unclear. Germline CDR1 MNHNS, CDR2 SASEGT. The V end lost 6 bases, the J end lost 1 base, and 18 bases lay between the germline ends. This CDR3 region has 16 residues.

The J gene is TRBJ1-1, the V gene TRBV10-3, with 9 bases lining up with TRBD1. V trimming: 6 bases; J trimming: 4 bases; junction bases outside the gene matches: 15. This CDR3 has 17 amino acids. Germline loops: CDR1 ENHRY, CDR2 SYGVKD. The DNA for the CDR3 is TGTGCCATCAGCCCCCGGGGGGACAGGGAGAGGGTCACTGAAGCTTTCTTT. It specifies CAISPRGDRERVTEAFF.

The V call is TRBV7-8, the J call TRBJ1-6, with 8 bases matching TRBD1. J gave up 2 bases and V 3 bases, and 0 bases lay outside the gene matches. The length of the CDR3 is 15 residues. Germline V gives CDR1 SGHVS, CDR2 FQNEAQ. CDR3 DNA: TGTGCCAGCAGCTTGGACAGGGCCTATAATTCACCCCTCCACTTT. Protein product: CASSLDRAYNSPLHF. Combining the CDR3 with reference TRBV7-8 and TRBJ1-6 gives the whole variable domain GAGVSQSPRYKVAKRGQDVALRCDPISGHVSLFWYQQALGQGPEFLTYFQNEAQLDKSGLPSDRFFAERPEGSVSTLKIQRTQQEDSAVYLCASSLDRAYNSPLHFGNGTRLTVT.

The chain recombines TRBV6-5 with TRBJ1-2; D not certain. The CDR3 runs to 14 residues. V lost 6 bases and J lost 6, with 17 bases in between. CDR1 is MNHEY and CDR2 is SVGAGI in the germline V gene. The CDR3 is CASSLHEDGDGYTF. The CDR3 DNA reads TGTGCCAGCAGCCTGCATGAGGATGGAGATGGCTACACCTTC.

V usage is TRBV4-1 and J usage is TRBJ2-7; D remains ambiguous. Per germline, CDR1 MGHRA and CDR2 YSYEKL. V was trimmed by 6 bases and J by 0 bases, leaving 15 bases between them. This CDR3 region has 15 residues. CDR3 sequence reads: CASSHGRSSSYEQYF. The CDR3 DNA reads TGCGCCAGCAGTCATGGACGCTCGAGCTCCTACGAGCAGTACTTC.

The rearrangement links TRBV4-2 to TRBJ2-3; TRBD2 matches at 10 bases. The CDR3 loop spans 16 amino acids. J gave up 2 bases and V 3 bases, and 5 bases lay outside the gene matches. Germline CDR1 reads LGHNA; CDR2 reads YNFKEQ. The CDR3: CASSQDSGGPTDTQYF. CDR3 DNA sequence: TGTGCCAGCAGCCAGGATAGCGGGGGGCCCACAGATACGCAGTATTTT.

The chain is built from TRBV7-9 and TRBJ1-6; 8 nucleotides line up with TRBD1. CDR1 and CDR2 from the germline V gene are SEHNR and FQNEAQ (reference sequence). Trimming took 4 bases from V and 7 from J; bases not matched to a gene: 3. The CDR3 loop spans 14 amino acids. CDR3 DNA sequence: TGTGCCAGCAGCTCAGGACAGGGAAATTCACCCCTCCACTTT. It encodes CASSSGQGNSPLHF.

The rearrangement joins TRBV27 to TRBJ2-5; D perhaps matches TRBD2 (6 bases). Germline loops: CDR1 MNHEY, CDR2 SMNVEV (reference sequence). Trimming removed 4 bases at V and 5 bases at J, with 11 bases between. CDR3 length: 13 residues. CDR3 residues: CASSWGVQETQYF. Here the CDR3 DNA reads TGTGCCAGCAGTTGGGGGGTGCAGGAGACCCAGTACTTC.

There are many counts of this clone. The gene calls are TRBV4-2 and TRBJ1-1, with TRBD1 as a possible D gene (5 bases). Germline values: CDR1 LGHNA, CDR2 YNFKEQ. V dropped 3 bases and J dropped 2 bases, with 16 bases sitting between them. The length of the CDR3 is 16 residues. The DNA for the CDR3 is TGTGCCAGCAGCCAGCGGCTGACAGCAGAAAACACTGAAGCTTTCTTT. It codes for CASSQRLTAENTEAFF.